This T cell receptor (beta chain) was sequenced during a study of early T cells in non-severe SARS-CoV-2 infection. Across the study: Chains were unpaired, as sequencing was done on bulk RNA from unsorted whole blood.

Germline CDR1 SGHTA, CDR2 FQGNSA. CDR3 length: 17 residues. Trimming took 2 bases from V and 0 from J; bases not matched to a gene: 2. Whole-study findings and limits: VDJdb matching, biased toward anti-spike CD8 responses, missed private and CD4 specificities.

Only a few counts were recorded for this clonotype. Antigen specificity is unknown. Molecules of cDNA were individually given unique molecular identifiers that were attached to them. TCRdb re-called the 5' RACE reads with MiXCR, one entry per CDR3 protein. Altogether over 35,000 distinct CDR3 sequences are present, less than 6.5% being singletons, with the ten largest covering 7.5% to 8.5%. The receptor was isolated from an adult who was a healthcare worker with PCR-confirmed SARS-CoV-2 infection or an uninfected control (not recorded which). The sample in question was whole blood, obtained at baseline. This sequence joins TRBV7-2 and TRBJ2-6, with 9 bases lining up with TRBD1. The CDR3 DNA sequence: TGTGCCAGCAGCTTACGGGACAGGGTCTCTGGGGCCAACGTCCTGACTTTC. Protein: CASSLRDRVSGANVLTF.